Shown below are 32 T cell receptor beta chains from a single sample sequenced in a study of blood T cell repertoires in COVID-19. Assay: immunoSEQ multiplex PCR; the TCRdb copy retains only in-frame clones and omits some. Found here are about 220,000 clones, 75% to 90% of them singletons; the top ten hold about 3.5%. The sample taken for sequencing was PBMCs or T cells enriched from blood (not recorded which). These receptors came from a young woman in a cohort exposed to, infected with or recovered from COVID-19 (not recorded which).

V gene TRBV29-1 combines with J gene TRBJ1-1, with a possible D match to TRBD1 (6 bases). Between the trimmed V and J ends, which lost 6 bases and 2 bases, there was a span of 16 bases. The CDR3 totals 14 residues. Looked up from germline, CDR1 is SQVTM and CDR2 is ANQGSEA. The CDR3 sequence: CSVDKTGPNTEAFF. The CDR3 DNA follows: TGCAGCGTGGATAAGACAGGCCCCAACACTGAAGCTTTCTTT.

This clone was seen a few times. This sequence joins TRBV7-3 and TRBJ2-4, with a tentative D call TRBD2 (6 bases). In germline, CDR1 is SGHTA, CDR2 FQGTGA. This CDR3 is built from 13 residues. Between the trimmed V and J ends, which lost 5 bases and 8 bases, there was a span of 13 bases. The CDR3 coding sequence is TGTGCCAGCAGCCTAGGGACTGAAGACATTCAGTACTTC. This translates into CASSLGTEDIQYF.

The CDR3 nucleotides are TGTGCCAGCAGCTTCATGTCGAGCTCCTACGAGCAGTACTTC. As protein: CASSFMSSSYEQYF. The chain carries TRBV5-4 and TRBJ2-7; D is unresolved. V was clipped by 2 bases and J by 0 bases, with 9 bases between them. The length of the CDR3 is 14 residues. The germline V gene encodes CDR1 SGHNT and CDR2 YYREEE (reference sequence).

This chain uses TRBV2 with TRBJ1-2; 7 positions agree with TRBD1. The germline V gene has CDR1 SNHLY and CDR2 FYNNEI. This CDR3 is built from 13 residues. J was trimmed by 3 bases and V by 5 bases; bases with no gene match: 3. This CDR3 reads CASSIDRDYGYTF. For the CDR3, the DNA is TGTGCCAGCAGTATAGACAGGGACTATGGCTACACCTTC.

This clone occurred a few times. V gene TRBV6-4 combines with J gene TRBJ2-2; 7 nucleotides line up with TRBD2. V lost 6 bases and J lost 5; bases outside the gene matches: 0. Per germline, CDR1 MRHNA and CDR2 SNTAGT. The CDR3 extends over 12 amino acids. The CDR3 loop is CASRRETGELFF. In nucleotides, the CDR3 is TGTGCCAGCAGGCGGGAGACCGGGGAGCTGTTTTTT.

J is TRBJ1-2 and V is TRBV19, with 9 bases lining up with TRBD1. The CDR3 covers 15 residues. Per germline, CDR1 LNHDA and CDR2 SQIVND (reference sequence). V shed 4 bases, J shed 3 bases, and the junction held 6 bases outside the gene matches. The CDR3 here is CASSKGQGVHYGYTF. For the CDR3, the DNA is TGTGCCAGTAGTAAGGGACAGGGCGTTCACTATGGCTACACCTTC.

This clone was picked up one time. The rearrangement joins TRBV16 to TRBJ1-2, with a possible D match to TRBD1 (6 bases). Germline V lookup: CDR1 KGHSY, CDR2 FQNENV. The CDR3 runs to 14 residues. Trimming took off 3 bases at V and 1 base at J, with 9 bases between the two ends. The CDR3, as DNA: TGTGCCAGCAGCCAGGACAGCCTTAACTATGGCTACACCTTC. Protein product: CASSQDSLNYGYTF. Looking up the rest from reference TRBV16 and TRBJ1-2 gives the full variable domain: GEEVAQTPKHLVRGEGQKAKLYCAPIKGHSYVFWYQQVLKNEFKFLISFQNENVFDETGMPKERFSAKCLPNSPCSLEIQATKLEDSAVYFCASSQDSLNYGYTFGSGTRLTVV.

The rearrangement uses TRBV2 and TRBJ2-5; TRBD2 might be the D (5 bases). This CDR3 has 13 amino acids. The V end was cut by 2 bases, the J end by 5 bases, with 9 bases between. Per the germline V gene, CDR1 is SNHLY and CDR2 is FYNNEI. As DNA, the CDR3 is TGTGCCAGCAGTGAAATTGGGGAGGAGACCCAGTACTTC. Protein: CASSEIGEETQYF. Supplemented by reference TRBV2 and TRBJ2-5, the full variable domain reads EPEVTQTPSHQVTQMGQEVILRCVPISNHLYFYWYRQILGQKVEFLVSFYNNEISEKSEIFDDQFSVERPDGSNFTLKIRSTKLEDSAMYFCASSEIGEETQYFGPGTRLLVL.

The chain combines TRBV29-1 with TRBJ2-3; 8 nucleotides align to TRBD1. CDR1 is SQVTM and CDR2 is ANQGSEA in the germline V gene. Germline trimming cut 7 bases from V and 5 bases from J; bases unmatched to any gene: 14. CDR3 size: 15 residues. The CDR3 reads CSAKGGRGPRDTQYF. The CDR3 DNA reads TGCAGCGCAAAGGGTGGCAGGGGGCCCAGAGATACGCAGTATTTT.

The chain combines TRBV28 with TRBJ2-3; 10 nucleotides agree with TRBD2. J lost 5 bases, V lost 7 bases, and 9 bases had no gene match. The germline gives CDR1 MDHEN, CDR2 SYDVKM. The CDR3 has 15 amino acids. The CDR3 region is CASNGLAGDKDTQYF. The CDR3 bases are TGTGCCAGCAATGGGCTAGCGGGGGACAAAGATACGCAGTATTTT.

Here the CDR3 DNA reads TGTGCCAGCAGCCTTGGCAACTCTGGAAACACCATATATTTT. It is translated as CASSLGNSGNTIYF. The genes are TRBV16 and TRBJ1-3; the D is unclear. Germline V gene lookup returns CDR1 KGHSY and CDR2 FQNENV. The CDR3 is 14 amino acids. Trimming stripped 4 bases from V and 0 bases from J, with 7 bases between.

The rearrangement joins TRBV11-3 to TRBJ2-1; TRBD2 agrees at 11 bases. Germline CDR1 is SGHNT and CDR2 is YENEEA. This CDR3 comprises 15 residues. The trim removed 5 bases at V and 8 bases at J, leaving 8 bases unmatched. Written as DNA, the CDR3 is TGTGCCAGCAGCCCGTCCCTAGCGGGAGGATATGAGCAGTTCTTC. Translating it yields CASSPSLAGGYEQFF.

CDR3: CASSRTANSYNSPLHF. CDR3 nucleotides: TGTGCCAGCAGCCGGACAGCTAACTCCTATAATTCACCCCTCCACTTT. The V call is TRBV7-6, the J call TRBJ1-6, with TRBD1 as a possible D gene (6 bases). The CDR3 consists of 16 residues. Between the trimmed V and J ends, which lost 5 bases and 0 bases, there was a span of 11 bases. Germline V gene data show CDR1 as SGHVS and CDR2 as FNYEAQ.

CDR3 coding DNA: TGTGCCAGCAGCACTACAGGGACCCCTGACGAGCAGTACTTC. It is translated as CASSTTGTPDEQYF. The chain joins TRBV7-9 to TRBJ2-7; weak D call: TRBD1 (6 bases). Trimming took off 5 bases at V and 5 bases at J, with 16 bases between the two ends. The CDR3 length is 14 residues. Germline loops: CDR1 SEHNR, CDR2 FQNEAQ (reference sequence).

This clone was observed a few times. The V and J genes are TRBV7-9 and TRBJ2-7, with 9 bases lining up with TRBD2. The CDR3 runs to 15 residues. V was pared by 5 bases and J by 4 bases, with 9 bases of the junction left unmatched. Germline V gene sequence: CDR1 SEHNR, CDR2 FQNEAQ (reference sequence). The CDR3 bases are TGTGCCAGCAGCGGTGAGGTAGCGGGGGCGTACGAGCAGTACTTC. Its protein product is CASSGEVAGAYEQYF.

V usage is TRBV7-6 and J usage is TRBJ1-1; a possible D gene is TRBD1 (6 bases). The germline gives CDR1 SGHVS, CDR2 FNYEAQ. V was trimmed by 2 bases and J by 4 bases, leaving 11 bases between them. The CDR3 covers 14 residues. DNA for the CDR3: TGTGCCAGCAGCTTAACAGGGACGGCCACTGAAGCTTTCTTT. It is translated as CASSLTGTATEAFF.

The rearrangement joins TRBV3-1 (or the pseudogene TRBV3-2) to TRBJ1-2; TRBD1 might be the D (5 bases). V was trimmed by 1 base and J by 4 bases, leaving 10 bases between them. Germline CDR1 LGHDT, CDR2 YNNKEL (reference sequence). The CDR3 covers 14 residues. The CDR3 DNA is TGTGCCAGCAGCCAAGCTGTTAGGGGCTATGGCTACACCTTC. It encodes CASSQAVRGYGYTF.

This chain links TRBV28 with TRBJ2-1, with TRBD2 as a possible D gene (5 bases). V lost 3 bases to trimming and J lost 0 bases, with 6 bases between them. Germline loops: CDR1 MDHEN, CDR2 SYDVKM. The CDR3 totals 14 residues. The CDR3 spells CASSFGSSYNEQFF. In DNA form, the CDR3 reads TGTGCCAGCAGTTTTGGGAGCTCCTACAATGAGCAGTTCTTC.

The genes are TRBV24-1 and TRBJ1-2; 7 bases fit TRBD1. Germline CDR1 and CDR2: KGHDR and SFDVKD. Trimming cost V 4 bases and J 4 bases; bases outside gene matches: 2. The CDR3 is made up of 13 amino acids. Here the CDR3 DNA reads TGTGCCACCAGTGACCGGGACAGCTATGGCTACACCTTC. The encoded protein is CATSDRDSYGYTF.

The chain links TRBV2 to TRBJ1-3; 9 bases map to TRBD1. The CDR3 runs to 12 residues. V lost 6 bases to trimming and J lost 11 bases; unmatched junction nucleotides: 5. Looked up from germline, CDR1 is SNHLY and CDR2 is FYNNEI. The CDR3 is CASRERQGAIYF. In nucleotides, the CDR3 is TGTGCCAGCAGGGAACGACAGGGGGCCATATATTTT.

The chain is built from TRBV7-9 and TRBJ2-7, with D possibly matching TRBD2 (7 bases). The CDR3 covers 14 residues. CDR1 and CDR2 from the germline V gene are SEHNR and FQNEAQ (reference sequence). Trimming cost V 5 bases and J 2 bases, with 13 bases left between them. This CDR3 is CASSIGGGTYEQYF. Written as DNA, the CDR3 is TGTGCCAGCAGCATAGGGGGGGGGACCTACGAGCAGTACTTC.

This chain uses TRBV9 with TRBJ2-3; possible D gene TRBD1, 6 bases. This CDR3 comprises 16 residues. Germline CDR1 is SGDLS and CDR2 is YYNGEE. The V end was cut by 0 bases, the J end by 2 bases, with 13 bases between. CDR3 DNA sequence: TGTGCCAGCAGCGTAGGAGGAGGACAGTACACAGATACGCAGTATTTT. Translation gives CASSVGGGQYTDTQYF.

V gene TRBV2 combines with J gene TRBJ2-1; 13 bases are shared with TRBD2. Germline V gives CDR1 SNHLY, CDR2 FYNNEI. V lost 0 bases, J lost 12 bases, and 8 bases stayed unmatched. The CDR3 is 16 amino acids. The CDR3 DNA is TGTGCCAGCAGTGAAGCACAGGGACTAGCGGGATCGTGGCAGTTCTTC. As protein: CASSEAQGLAGSWQFF.

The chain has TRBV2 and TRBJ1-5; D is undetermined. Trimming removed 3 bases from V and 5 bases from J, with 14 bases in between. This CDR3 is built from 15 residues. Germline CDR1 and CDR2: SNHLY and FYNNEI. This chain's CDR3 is CASSDGEPEDQPQHF. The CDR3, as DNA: TGTGCCAGCAGTGACGGGGAGCCGGAGGATCAGCCCCAGCATTTT.

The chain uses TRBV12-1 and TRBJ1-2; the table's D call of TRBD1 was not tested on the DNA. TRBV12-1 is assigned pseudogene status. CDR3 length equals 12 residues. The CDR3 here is CASSRWAGGYTF. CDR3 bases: TGTGCCAGCAGCCGATGGGCTGGTGGCTACACCTTC.

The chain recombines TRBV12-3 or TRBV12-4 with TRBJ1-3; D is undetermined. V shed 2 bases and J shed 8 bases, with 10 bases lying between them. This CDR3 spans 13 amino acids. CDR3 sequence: CASSLRRPDTIYF. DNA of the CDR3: TGTGCCAGCAGTTTACGGAGGCCGGACACCATATATTTT.

As DNA, the CDR3 is TGTGCCAGCAGCCAACCGGGACAGGGGGCCTACAATGAGCAGTTCTTC. It specifies CASSQPGQGAYNEQFF. The V gene is TRBV14, the J gene TRBJ2-1, with 11 bases fitting TRBD1. The CDR3 is 16 amino acids. Germline CDR1 reads SGHDN; CDR2 reads FVKESK. V lost 2 bases and J lost 2; bases outside the gene matches: 2.

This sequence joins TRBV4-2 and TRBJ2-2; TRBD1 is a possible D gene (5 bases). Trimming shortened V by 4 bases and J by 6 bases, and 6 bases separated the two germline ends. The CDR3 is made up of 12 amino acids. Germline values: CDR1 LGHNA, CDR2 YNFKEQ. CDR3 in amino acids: CASSPGSGELFF. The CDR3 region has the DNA TGTGCCAGCAGCCCAGGGTCCGGGGAGCTGTTTTTT.

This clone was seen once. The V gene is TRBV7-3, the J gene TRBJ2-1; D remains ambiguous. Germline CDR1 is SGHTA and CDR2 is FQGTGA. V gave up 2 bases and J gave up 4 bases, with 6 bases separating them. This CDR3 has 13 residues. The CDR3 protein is CASSLYSYNEQFF. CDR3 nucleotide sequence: TGTGCCAGCAGCTTATACAGTTACAATGAGCAGTTCTTC.

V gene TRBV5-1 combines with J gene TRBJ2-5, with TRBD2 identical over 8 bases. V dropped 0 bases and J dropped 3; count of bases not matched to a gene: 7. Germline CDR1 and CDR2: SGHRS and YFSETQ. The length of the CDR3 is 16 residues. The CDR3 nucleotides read TGCGCCAGCAGCTTGGGGGTGAGCGGGAGCAAAGAGACCCAGTACTTC. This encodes CASSLGVSGSKETQYF.

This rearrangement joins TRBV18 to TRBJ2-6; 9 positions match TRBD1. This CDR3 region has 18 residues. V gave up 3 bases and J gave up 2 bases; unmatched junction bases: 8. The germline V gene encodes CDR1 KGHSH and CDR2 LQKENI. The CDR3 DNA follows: TGTGCCAGCTCACCCCCGGGACAGGGAAGCGCTGGGGCCAACGTCCTGACTTTC. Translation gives CASSPPGQGSAGANVLTF.

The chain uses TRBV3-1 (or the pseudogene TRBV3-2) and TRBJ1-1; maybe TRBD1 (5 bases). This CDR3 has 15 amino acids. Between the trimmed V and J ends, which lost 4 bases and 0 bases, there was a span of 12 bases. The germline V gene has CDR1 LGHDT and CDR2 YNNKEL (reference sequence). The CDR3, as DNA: TGTGCCAGCAGCCGGATTGACAGCTTGAACACTGAAGCTTTCTTT. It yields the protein CASSRIDSLNTEAFF.